This T cell receptor (beta chain) is from a study of human T cells and chemical hapten exposure. Study overall: TCR yield per sample varied, mainly due to pooled library volumes.

What the library attached to individual cDNA molecules were unique molecular identifiers. TCRdb re-called the 5' RACE reads through MiXCR, storing one row per CDR3 protein. The repertoire consists of about 81,000 distinct CDR3 sequences, with 6% to 8.5% occurring once and the leading ten covering around 2%. This clonotype was detected ten times or more. As yet, its antigen is unknown. Findings of the study overall: DPC sensitization did not alter TCRs above 1 in 1000 frequency.

Germline CDR1 is SGHTA and CDR2 is FQGTGA. Trimming took 6 bases from V and 4 from J; bases not matched to a gene: 9. The CDR3 has 15 amino acids. Someone pulled total RNA out of unfractionated whole blood. The chain links TRBV7-3 to TRBJ2-7, with 10 bases identical to TRBD2. This sequence originates from a male donor in good health. The CDR3, as DNA: TGTGCCAGCAGTCCGATAGCGGGGGGCTCGTACGAGCAGTACTTC. Its translation: CASSPIAGGSYEQYF.